This TCR beta chain was sequenced in a study of OX40 agonist ivuxolimab in advanced cancers. General notes on the study: Ivuxolimab, which targeted the costimulatory receptor OX40 (CD134), was an agonistic, fully human IgG2 monoclonal antibody. Intravenous ivuxolimab was administered to patients every 2 weeks at six dose levels: 0.01, 0.1, 0.3, 1.5, 3 and 10 mg/kg. Of the roughly 50 dose-escalation patients, hepatocellular carcinoma was present in about 20, melanoma in approximately 15, renal cell carcinoma in 9 and head and neck cancer in 9. In the dose-escalation cohort, 65% to 85% of patients were male, and the mean age was 60 years with a range of roughly 20 to 85. Patients were allowed to have had prior anti-PD-1, anti-PD-L1 or anti-CTLA-4 therapy, and 30% to 40% of the dose-escalation patients had been treated with checkpoint inhibitors. Three dose-escalation patients achieved partial responses, one with hepatocellular carcinoma and two with cutaneous melanoma. Peripheral TCRbeta sequencing was intended to test whether TCR sequence diversity was altered and clonal T-cell expansion was caused by ivuxolimab. The paper describes the monotherapy dose-escalation part (N of about 57 patients) of the phase I trial of ivuxolimab.

Patients with autoimmune disease history or receiving systemic immunosuppression were excluded from the trial. Peripheral blood for TCR sequencing was drawn from every dose cohort at baseline, at cycle 4 day 1 and at cycle 7 day 1. The samples were drawn from a first-in-human, open-label, multicenter phase I dose-escalation trial of ivuxolimab. The trial enrolled adults with locally advanced or metastatic head and neck squamous cell, hepatocellular, melanoma or renal cell carcinoma. Before TCR sequencing, CD4+ T cells and CD8+ T cells from peripheral blood were sorted into separate populations. Overall study outcomes, separate from this receptor: Antigen specificity was not determined for the clonally expanded peripheral T cells. After ivuxolimab, more expanded clones were found on average in CD8+ T cells than in CD4+ T cells. In partial responders in the 0.1-3.0 mg/kg groups, normalized peripheral clonal expansion was found to be among the lowest, especially among CD8+ T cells. Low levels of normalized T-cell clonal expansion were also seen in some patients who did not respond. Clonal expansion of both CD4+ and CD8+ blood T cells was observed from baseline to week 6 at doses 0.1 to 3.0 mg/kg.

This clone was picked up one time. Its cognate antigen has yet to be identified. No much larger clonotype is one base removed from it; base qualities were not supplied. Genomic DNA was isolated from the sorted cells so that the TCRbeta CDR3 region could be sequenced. The immunoSEQ Assay was used for sequencing of TCRbeta CDR3 regions. TCRdb re-hosts the immuneACCESS table, in-frame sequences only. Its copies lack some clones; in the studies checked, an unresolved V gene accounts for under half of them, and the cause for the rest is not known. The sample table lists roughly 48,000 clones, over 75% of them with a count of one. Over 6.5% of the sample is held by the ten biggest clonotypes. The CDR3 runs 14 amino acids, cysteine and phenylalanine included. Just the 42-base CDR3 DNA is kept, in frame starting at base 1. CDR1 and CDR2 were assigned from the germline V gene (reference sequence) as LNHDA and SQIVND. V gives up 5 bases and J gives up 5 bases, and the segment between their germline ends measures 13 bases.

The clonotype was recovered from an adult with an advanced solid tumor such as melanoma, head and neck, liver or kidney cancer. Sequences were derived from CD4+ or CD8+ T cells sorted from blood, sampled in a trial of the OX40 agonist ivuxolimab. Rearrangement joined TRBV19 to TRBJ1-5, and TRBD1 may be the D gene, going by 6 matching bases. The CDR3 protein sequence reads: CASSATGPDQPQHF. DNA sequence: TGTGCCAGTAGTGCTACAGGGCCGGATCAGCCCCAGCATTTT.